This T cell receptor (beta chain) was observed in a study of blood T cell repertoires in COVID-19. In the study overall: Italy, Spain and the United States were the sources of the convalescent and acute COVID-19 samples.

CDR3 size: 15 residues. Germline V gives CDR1 MNHEY, CDR2 SVGAGI. Trimming removed 7 bases from V and 6 bases from J; junction bases left unmatched: 12. TCRdb keeps only in-frame clones here, not all; method: immunoSEQ multiplex PCR. The profile shows 150,000 to 200,000 clones, less than 90% of them singletons. The sequence was obtained from an older woman with COVID-19, enrolled during active disease. This chain uses TRBV6-5 with TRBJ2-3; 8 nucleotides match TRBD2. What was sequenced was peripheral blood. Here the CDR3 reads CASMHYRGGVDTQYF. The DNA for the CDR3 is TGTGCCAGCATGCATTATCGGGGGGGCGTCGATACGCAGTATTTT.